This T cell receptor (beta chain) is drawn from a study of shared clonotypes between healthy human individuals. Study processing details: Filtering differed since immunoSEQ provided only junctions, with no quality scores. The protocol was immunoSEQ multiplex PCR, while the TCRdb copy is restricted to in-frame clones and leaves out a portion. V and J calls and clone size are given by that table; D and trimming were obtained from the DNA. The table includes approximately 1,000,000 clones, approximately 75% detected once. In regard to this clone: The antigen remains unidentified. Other DNA sequences within the sample encode an identical CDR3.

This CDR3 spans 10 amino acids. V was pared by 6 bases and J by 2 bases, with 4 bases between. Germline CDR1 and CDR2: DFQATT and SNEGSKA (reference sequence). General study points: Though the depth was large, rarefaction showed that sorted-subset sequencing was incomplete.

Source material: memory CD4+ T cells from PBMCs. The subset was: CD45RA-negative fraction. The receptor was derived from a young man in good health. Some clones in this sample may be carry-over from other donors' samples. This chain uses TRBV20-1 with TRBJ1-2; D ambiguous. The CDR3 is CSAPNYGYTF. The CDR3 nucleotides are TGCAGTGCGCCGAACTATGGCTACACCTTC.